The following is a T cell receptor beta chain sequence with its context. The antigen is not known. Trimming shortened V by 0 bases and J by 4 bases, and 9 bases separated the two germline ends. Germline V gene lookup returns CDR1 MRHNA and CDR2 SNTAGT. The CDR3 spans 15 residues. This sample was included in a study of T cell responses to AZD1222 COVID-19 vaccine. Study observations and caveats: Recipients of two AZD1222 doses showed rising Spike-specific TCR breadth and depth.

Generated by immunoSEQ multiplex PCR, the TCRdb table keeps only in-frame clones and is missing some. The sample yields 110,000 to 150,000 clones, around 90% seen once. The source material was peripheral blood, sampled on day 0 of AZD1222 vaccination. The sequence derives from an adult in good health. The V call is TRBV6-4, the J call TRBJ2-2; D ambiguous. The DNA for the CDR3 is TGTGCCAGCAGTGACTCGACATCAGCCACCGGGGAGCTGTTTTTT. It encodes CASSDSTSATGELFF.